The following is a T cell receptor beta chain sequence with its context. The data stem from a study of blood T cell repertoires in COVID-19. From germline, CDR1 is SGHNT and CDR2 YYREEE (reference sequence). The trim removed 1 base at V and 3 bases at J, leaving 5 bases unmatched. The CDR3 is 16 amino acids. Only in-frame clones appear in the TCRdb table, and some are missing; sequencing was by immunoSEQ multiplex PCR. The sample holds around 310,000 clones, over 85% seen once. The rearrangement joins TRBV5-4 to TRBJ2-3; 10 bases line up with TRBD2. This TCR was sampled from a woman aged 25 to 39 who had recovered from COVID-19. The sample was PBMCs or T cells enriched from blood (not recorded which). In DNA form, the CDR3 reads TGTGCCAGCAGCTTGTGGGTAGCGGGAGGAACAGATACGCAGTATTTT. This codes for CASSLWVAGGTDTQYF. Full variable domain (remainder filled in from reference TRBV5-4 and TRBJ2-3): ETGVTQSPTHLIKTRGQQVTLRCSSQSGHNTVSWYQQALGQGPQFIFQYYREEENGRGNFPPRFSGLQFPNYSSELNVNALELDDSALYLCASSLWVAGGTDTQYFGPGTRLTVL.